This T cell receptor (beta chain) was found in a study of T cells expressing NK-cell markers. Across the study: Beta-chain profiling covered CD3+CD56+NKG2C+, CD3+CD56+NKG2C- and CD3+CD56-NKG2C+ sorted subsets. Seven donors tested HCMV-seropositive and one tested seronegative among the eight sequenced.

The CDR3 runs to 15 residues. From germline, CDR1 is KGHSH and CDR2 LQKENI. Synthesis of TCR beta cDNA relied on 5'RACE template switching carrying UMIs. Using the 5' RACE reads, TCRdb records one entry per CDR3 protein without DNA. Its table lists about 460,000 distinct CDR3 sequences. Sequencing was done on a sample of blood T cells: a sorted CD56 or NKG2C T cell subset, CD4+ or CD8+ T cells, or bulk PBMC T cells (not recorded which). The TCR was taken from a woman aged 45-60 years in good health. V usage is TRBV18 and J usage is TRBJ2-3; no DNA is available, so the TRBD2 call from TCRdb remains unchecked. The CDR3 spells CASSSRTSHGDTQYF.